This T cell receptor beta chain is from a study of blood T cell repertoires in COVID-19. Study at large: COVID-19 samples, acute and convalescent, were from the United States, Italy and Spain. T cells, B-cell-depleted T cells, or PBMCs provided the cDNA or gDNA that served as material.

Authors' data handling: For nucleated cells, counts were estimated from reference gene primer amplification. The data were produced by immunoSEQ multiplex PCR, yet TCRdb's version contains in-frame clones alone and is incomplete. For V, J and clone size, that table is used; D and trimming come from the DNA. Of over 130,000 clones listed, 86% are singletons. Input material: peripheral blood. The sequence was collected from a man in his 70s with acute or convalescent COVID-19.

The CDR3 DNA sequence: TGTGCCACCAGTGGGCAAGACAACTACGAGCAGTACTTC. Translated, it gives CATSGQDNYEQYF. The chain employs TRBV24-1 and TRBJ2-7; D is uncertain. The CDR3 loop spans 13 amino acids. Germline V CDR1 and CDR2: KGHDR, SFDVKD. Trimming pared 5 bases from V and 3 bases from J, leaving 10 bases between.